The entry below describes one T cell receptor beta chain. This clone was recorded a few times. No cognate antigen has been identified for it. Base qualities are missing; no much larger clone stands one base away. Read against the paper, the sample's time point label means: about 25 weeks on oral tofacitinib. The treatment or condition tag for this specimen amounts to: oral pan-JAK inhibitor, 5-10 mg twice daily. Peripheral blood and lesional scalp punch biopsies were obtained from patients with alopecia areata. PBMCs were separated by density centrifugation and stained for CD3, CD4 and CD8, after which CD4+ and CD8+ T cells were sorted on a FACSAria. Receptors were amplified or captured by the immunoSEQ multiplex PCR assay. RNA was extracted from all samples and reverse transcribed into cDNA, which served as template for TCR sequencing. SuperScript III was used for first-strand cDNA synthesis, primed with a 2:1 mix of oligo-dT and random hexamers. A synthetic immune receptor repertoire was used to assess amplification bias, and residual bias was removed computationally. The authors' pipeline ran thus. Raw reads were preprocessed to remove errors, and CDR3 was defined by IMGT conventions from the conserved cysteine to phenylalanine. Clonality was calculated as 1 minus Shannon entropy normalized by log2 of the number of productive unique TCRs. Whether each scalp clone was CD4 or CD8 was inferred by checking scalp TCRbeta sequences against the CD4 and CD8 repertoires from sorted blood. In its TCRdb copy, this immuneACCESS table keeps in-frame sequences only and misses some clones. Where compared with another copy, unresolved V genes explain less than half of these, and the others have no known cause. V, J and clone size derive from that table, while D and trimming were established from the DNA sequence. The sample table lists about 290,000 clones, roughly 64% of them with a count of one. The ten top clones hold over 1.5% of the sample.

From cysteine to phenylalanine, the CDR3 is 15 amino acids long. This entry keeps only the CDR3 DNA: 45 bases, framed from base 1. Deletion took 0 bases off V and 2 bases off J, with a span of 9 bases between the germline ends. CDR1 and CDR2, looked up from the germline V gene, are SGHRS and YFSETQ. This record comes from a study of CD8+ T cells in alopecia areata (dated by TCRdb to 2016 to 2018). Concerning the study at large: The treated patients, all with moderate-to-severe alopecia areata, were enrolled in an open-label pilot trial of oral tofacitinib given at 5 to 10 mg twice daily. High-throughput TCRbeta sequencing was used to examine T cell clonal expansion in alopecia areata in both the C3H/HeJ mouse model and human patients. immunoSEQ multiplex PCR using 35 Vbeta forward primers and 13 Jbeta reverse primers was used to amplify TCRbeta CDR3 regions. On the human side, TCRbeta sequencing was run on scalp tissue and on sorted CD4+ and CD8+ peripheral blood T cells from healthy controls and from alopecia areata patients with either patchy or totalis/universalis disease. Tofacitinib was given for 6 to 18 months, followed by 6 months of follow-up off drug to assess delayed response and recurrence. RNA was extracted with the PAXgene miRNA kit for fixed scalp, the miRNeasy kit for PBMCs, and the RNeasy kit for mouse skin. Scalp clonality was compared among normal scalp (n=4), patchy alopecia areata scalp (n=8), and alopecia totalis/universalis scalp (n=8). Patients on tofacitinib were biopsied at baseline and after 4 and 24 weeks of treatment, and several of the patients also had a later scalp biopsy. For the treated patients, the SALT score, which quantifies what percentage of scalp surface area is affected, served as the measure of disease severity.

Study-level results and caveats: Unlike mouse skin, where gammadelta T cells dominate, normal human skin contains resident alphabeta T cells that get sequenced too, which complicates analysis of the scalp TCR repertoire. Compared with mice, TCR sequences shared between patients were less clear, possibly partly because of HLA diversity across the patient population. Many expanded lesional clones were found to persist in scalp and blood during tofacitinib treatment, and relapse after treatment cessation may be partly explained by this persistence. Tofacitinib significantly lowered scalp clonality and the number of expanded CD8+ clones among the top 100 scalp clones. Because the treated cohort was small and included a single nonresponder, larger studies are needed to assess links between baseline CD8+ expansion and response. Lesional scalp, especially in alopecia totalis/universalis, showed higher clonality and more expanded CD8+ clones than normal scalp, suggesting antigenic drive.

Sample: CD4+ T cells sorted from blood, taken at week 24, from a patient treated with tofacitinib. This sequence uses TRBV5-1 and TRBJ2-1; the D gene cannot be named for sure. The sequence was obtained from a human donor with alopecia areata. This receptor has the CDR3 CASSLGSQTYNEQFF. The sequenced DNA: TGCGCCAGCAGCTTGGGGAGCCAAACCTACAATGAGCAGTTCTTC.